Below are 7 T cell receptor beta chains sequenced from a single sample in a study of regulatory T cells in long-lasting Graves disease. Time point denoted: persistent/refractory GD, antithyroid drugs over 5 years with positive TRAb. Making the TCR library involved RNA that had been extracted from PBMCs. Investigators prepared the TCR beta libraries by applying iRepertoire HTBI primers and Arm-PCR of CDR3 regions. TCRdb fed the multiplex PCR reads into MiXCR, producing one record per CDR3 protein. In the table there are about 290,000 distinct CDR3 sequences, around a fifth of which are singletons. The source material was peripheral blood mononuclear cells (PBMCs), sampled when the disease was refractory, from a patient treated with antithyroid drugs. These receptors came from a female donor with Graves disease.

This clonotype was counted ten times or more. The CDR3 coding sequence is TGTGCCAGTAGCAACAGCCGGGGCGAAAAACTGTTTTTT. Translating it yields CASSNSRGEKLFF. The gene calls are TRBV19 and TRBJ1-4, with D possibly being TRBD1 (5 bases). Germline-derived CDR1 and CDR2 are LNHDA and SQIVND (reference sequence). This CDR3 region has 13 residues. V gave up 6 bases and J gave up 8 bases, with 13 bases separating them.

This clonotype appeared many times. The chain recombines TRBV28 with TRBJ1-1, with D tentatively TRBD1 (5 bases). CDR3 size: 16 residues. With 4 bases removed from V and 1 base from J, the gap between germline ends came to 16 bases. Germline V gives CDR1 MDHEN, CDR2 SYDVKM. The CDR3 loop is CASSSPSTAWNTEAFF. CDR3 bases: TGTGCCAGCAGTTCTCCTTCGACAGCCTGGAACACTGAAGCTTTCTTT.

This clonotype was counted between two and nine times. The chain couples TRBV6-1 to TRBJ2-7, with 7 bases matching TRBD1. With V trimmed by 6 bases and J by 3 bases, 11 bases remained unmatched. The CDR3 consists of 15 residues. In germline, CDR1 is MNHNS, CDR2 SASEGT. CDR3 coding DNA: TGTGCCAGCAGCCCCGACAGGGACCTCATCTACGAGCAGTACTTC. Its protein product is CASSPDRDLIYEQYF.

This clonotype was recorded once. The chain employs TRBV29-1 and TRBJ2-5; TRBD1 aligns across 8 bases. The end of the DNA is better explained by TRBJ2-1, so the J call may be wrong. Germline CDR1 is SQVTM and CDR2 is ANQGSEA. The CDR3 has 13 residues. DNA of the CDR3: TGCAGCGTTGACAGGGGGCTGGACAATGAGCAGTTCTTC. Translated, it gives CSVDRGLDNEQFF.

The chain links TRBV6-2 or TRBV6-3 to TRBJ2-4, with 7 bases aligning to TRBD2. Losses at the gene ends were 6 bases for V and 6 bases for J; bases not matched to a gene: 8. CDR1 and CDR2 (germline): MNHEY, SVGEGT. The CDR3 spans 14 residues. This chain's CDR3 is CASRKTSVRNIQYF. The CDR3 region has the DNA TGTGCCAGCAGAAAAACTAGCGTTCGAAACATTCAGTACTTC.

In its sample, this clonotype was seen a few times. V usage is TRBV27 and J usage is TRBJ2-7; TRBD1 aligns across 8 bases. This CDR3 comprises 15 residues. V lost 5 bases and J lost 2; bases outside the gene matches: 8. Germline V gene sequence: CDR1 MNHEY, CDR2 SMNVEV (reference sequence). The CDR3 sequence: CASSPRGLGTYEQYF. In DNA form, the CDR3 reads TGTGCCAGCAGTCCCAGGGGGCTTGGGACCTACGAGCAGTACTTC.

The J gene is TRBJ2-3, the V gene TRBV18; D gene ambiguous. The CDR3 is made up of 15 amino acids. V was clipped by 3 bases and J by 0 bases, with 10 bases between them. Germline V gene sequence: CDR1 KGHSH, CDR2 LQKENI. The CDR3: CASSPQETSTDTQYF. CDR3 bases: TGTGCCAGCTCACCTCAAGAGACTAGCACAGATACGCAGTATTTT.